Shown below are 18 T cell receptor beta chains from a single sample sequenced in a study of shared clonotypes between healthy human individuals (dated by TCRdb to 2018 to 2020). Library preparation was by the immunoSEQ multiplex PCR assay. TCRdb provides this immuneACCESS table in a form limited to in-frame rearrangements. Some clones are lacking; in checked studies, under half of them reflect an unresolved V gene, and why the rest are absent is not known. This sample lists about 610,000 clones; about 96% were detected once. Clones ranked in the top ten supply around 0.1% of the sample. CD8 naive samples consisted of CD45RO-negative cells that were positively selected for CCR7, yielding a CD45RA+CCR7+ population without TemRA cells. Material for sequencing was naive CD8+ T cells sorted from blood. The cell subset or site label, as the study defines it: CD45RA+CCR7+. These receptor sequences come from a woman under 40 in good health.

The chain links TRBV6-1 to TRBJ2-1, with D hard to call. CDR1 and CDR2 (germline): MNHNS, SASEGT. Trimming shortened V by 3 bases and J by 7 bases, and 7 bases separated the two germline ends. CDR3 length equals 12 residues. CDR3 residues: CASSESENEQFF. The CDR3 DNA sequence: TGTGCCAGCAGTGAGTCAGAAAATGAGCAGTTCTTC.

The V gene is TRBV18, the J gene TRBJ2-6, with 8 nucleotides matching TRBD1. J lost 2 bases, V lost 0 bases, and 6 bases had no gene match. Germline assignment: CDR1 KGHSH and CDR2 LQKENI. CDR3 length: 18 residues. CDR3 residues: CASSPPTGARAGANVLTF. CDR3 nucleotide sequence: TGTGCCAGCTCACCACCGACAGGGGCGCGGGCTGGGGCCAACGTCCTGACTTTC.

V is TRBV2 and J is TRBJ1-2; 7 bases map to TRBD1. The V segment lost 6 bases and the J segment 4 bases; nucleotides outside the gene matches: 11. The CDR3 is made up of 15 amino acids. The germline V gene has CDR1 SNHLY and CDR2 FYNNEI. CDR3 region: CASSPGGQPIYGYTF. CDR3 sequence (DNA): TGTGCCAGCAGCCCCGGGGGACAGCCCATCTATGGCTACACCTTC.

The rearrangement uses TRBV19 and TRBJ1-5; D is ambiguous. V dropped 7 bases and J dropped 1 base, with 14 bases sitting between them. This CDR3 spans 15 amino acids. CDR1 is LNHDA and CDR2 is SQIVND in the germline V gene (reference sequence). The CDR3, as DNA: TGTGCCAGTACCCCCACGCGCGTCAGCAATCAGCCCCAGCATTTT. Its protein is CASTPTRVSNQPQHF. Variable domain in full (rest from reference TRBV19 and TRBJ1-5): DGGITQSPKYLFRKEGQNVTLSCEQNLNHDAMYWYRQDPGQGLRLIYYSQIVNDFQKGDIAEGYSVSREKKESFPLTVTSAQKNPTAFYLCASTPTRVSNQPQHFGDGTRLSIL.

This clone appeared a single time. The chain carries TRBV7-9 and TRBJ2-1; D ambiguous. In germline, CDR1 is SEHNR, CDR2 FQNEAQ (reference sequence). The CDR3 is 18 residues long. Between the trimmed V and J ends, which lost 1 base and 5 bases, there was a span of 21 bases. For the CDR3, the DNA is TGTGCCAGCAGCTTAGAGGTTTTGGACCCCCGGGTGAACAATGAGCAGTTCTTC. Residues: CASSLEVLDPRVNNEQFF.

The chain combines TRBV7-6 with TRBJ2-7, with D perhaps assigned TRBD1 or TRBD2 (5 bases each). The CDR3 spans 14 residues. V shed 3 bases and J shed 2 bases, with 11 bases lying between them. Germline CDR1 reads SGHVS; CDR2 reads FNYEAQ. CDR3: CASSFEGRPYEQYF. As DNA, the CDR3 is TGTGCCAGCAGCTTCGAGGGACGACCCTACGAGCAGTACTTC.

This chain links TRBV7-6 with TRBJ2-3; D may be TRBD2 (5 bases). This CDR3 region has 15 residues. Looked up from germline, CDR1 is SGHVS and CDR2 is FNYEAQ. The V and J ends lost 2 bases and 2 bases respectively, with 11 bases between them. The CDR3 coding sequence is TGTGCCAGCAGCTTAAAGGGTCTAGCCACAGATACGCAGTATTTT. Amino acids: CASSLKGLATDTQYF. The complete variable domain, with remaining parts taken from reference TRBV7-6 and TRBJ2-3, reads GAGVSQSPRYKVTKRGQDVALRCDPISGHVSLYWYRQALGQGPEFLTYFNYEAQQDKSGLPNDRFSAERPEGSISTLTIQRTEQRDSAMYRCASSLKGLATDTQYFGPGTRLTVL.

CDR3 sequence: CATSELTGTNTEAFF. CDR3 nucleotides: TGTGCCACCAGCGAGCTCACAGGGACGAACACTGAAGCTTTCTTT. This chain links TRBV15 with TRBJ1-1; maybe TRBD1 (6 bases). Germline CDR1 is LNHNV and CDR2 is YYDKDF (reference sequence). The CDR3 is made up of 15 amino acids. V was trimmed by 5 bases and J by 1 base, leaving 14 bases between them.

J is TRBJ2-7 and V is TRBV27; TRBD2 matches 8 bases. The J segment lost 2 bases and the V segment lost 5 bases, leaving 8 bases of the junction unmatched. The length of the CDR3 is 15 residues. Germline values: CDR1 MNHEY, CDR2 SMNVEV (reference sequence). DNA of the CDR3: TGTGCCAGCAGTCGGACGGGCGGGAGGACCTACGAGCAGTACTTC. Encoded protein: CASSRTGGRTYEQYF.

This clone showed up just once. V gene TRBV4-1 combines with J gene TRBJ2-4, with 8 positions matching TRBD1. The ends lost 6 bases at V and 3 bases at J; junction bases unmatched: 10. The CDR3 has 16 amino acids. CDR1 MGHRA and CDR2 YSYEKL come from the germline V gene. CDR3 loop: CASRPTDRVVKNIQYF. The CDR3 coding sequence is TGCGCCAGCAGACCCACGGACAGGGTGGTCAAAAACATTCAGTACTTC.

The gene calls are TRBV29-1 and TRBJ1-1; D is ambiguous. The CDR3 runs to 12 residues. V was pared by 4 bases and J by 2 bases, with 8 bases between. Germline V gene sequence: CDR1 SQVTM, CDR2 ANQGSEA. The CDR3 sequence is CSVVCENTEAFF. CDR3 DNA: TGCAGCGTTGTCTGTGAAAACACTGAAGCTTTCTTT.

The chain joins TRBV27 to TRBJ1-5; D is unclear. V shed 6 bases and J shed 1 base, with 10 bases lying between them. Per germline, CDR1 MNHEY and CDR2 SMNVEV (reference sequence). This CDR3 spans 14 amino acids. In DNA form, the CDR3 reads TGTGCCAGCAGACCACTGGGGAGCAATCAGCCCCAGCATTTT. This gives the protein CASRPLGSNQPQHF.

This sequence joins TRBV25-1 and TRBJ1-4; weak D call: TRBD1 (5 bases). From germline, CDR1 is MGHDK and CDR2 SYGVNS. V shed 4 bases and J shed 8 bases, with 14 bases lying between them. The CDR3 runs to 14 residues. CDR3 DNA: TGTGCCAGCAGTGGATTGGGGGAGGCCGAAAAACTGTTTTTT. Its translation: CASSGLGEAEKLFF.

The genes are TRBV10-3 and TRBJ1-1; 7 bases agree with TRBD1. The CDR3 has 14 amino acids. J gave up 1 base and V 6 bases, and 5 bases lay outside the gene matches. CDR1 and CDR2 from the germline V gene are ENHRY and SYGVKD. CDR3 nucleotide sequence: TGTGCCATCAGCCCGGGACAGCAGAACACTGAAGCTTTCTTT. Its translation: CAISPGQQNTEAFF.

This chain uses TRBV7-8 with TRBJ1-1; D may be TRBD1 (5 bases). Germline CDR1 SGHVS, CDR2 FQNEAQ. Trimming took off 1 base at V and 0 bases at J, with 12 bases between the two ends. This CDR3 region has 16 residues. CDR3 bases: TGTGCCAGCAGCTTAGGGGTCGACAGTCTGAACACTGAAGCTTTCTTT. Its protein product is CASSLGVDSLNTEAFF.

The chain links TRBV5-5 to TRBJ2-7, with no clear D. The germline V and J ends were trimmed by 6 bases and 1 base, with 11 bases remaining between them. This CDR3 contains 13 residues. Germline loops: CDR1 SGHKS, CDR2 YYEKEE (reference sequence). The CDR3 reads CASIPDGSYEQYF. The CDR3, as DNA: TGTGCCAGCATCCCGGACGGTTCCTACGAGCAGTACTTC.

This sequence joins TRBV2 and TRBJ1-5; D remains ambiguous. Germline CDR1 is SNHLY and CDR2 is FYNNEI. V lost 6 bases, J lost 2 bases, and 11 bases lay in between. CDR3 length: 14 residues. CDR3 loop: CASRDRQGNQPQHF. The CDR3 DNA is TGTGCCAGCAGGGACCGGCAGGGCAATCAGCCCCAGCATTTT.

The gene calls are TRBV27 and TRBJ2-7; 8 positions match TRBD2. The CDR3 extends over 13 amino acids. V shed 3 bases, J shed 6 bases, and the junction held 4 bases outside the gene matches. CDR1 is MNHEY, CDR2 SMNVEV, per germline (reference sequence). In nucleotides, the CDR3 is TGTGCCAGCAGTTTTGTAGCGGGAATCGAGCAGTACTTC. It yields the protein CASSFVAGIEQYF.